The clone carrying this T cell receptor beta chain has only a few counts. Measured with immunoSEQ multiplex PCR; TCRdb has only the in-frame clones, and not every one. The sample holds more than 20,000 clones; 70% to 80% are singletons and the top ten take roughly 40%. This entry is derived from a study of radiation and T cells in renal cell carcinoma. Time point indicated: baseline pretreatment blood. Stated treatment: 15 Gy SBRT to primary tumor, nephrectomy 4 weeks later. V dropped 1 base and J dropped 4 bases, with 8 bases sitting between them. From germline, CDR1 is SNHLY and CDR2 FYNNEI. The CDR3 runs to 13 residues.

The chain combines TRBV2 with TRBJ2-7; D is ambiguous. Sequencing used blood, obtained from a patient whose treatment included radiotherapy and nephrectomy. The TCR sequence derives from a man in his 60s with renal cell carcinoma. The CDR3 bases are TGTGCCAGCAGTGAAGGAGACTTATACGAGCAGTACTTC. Protein: CASSEGDLYEQYF.